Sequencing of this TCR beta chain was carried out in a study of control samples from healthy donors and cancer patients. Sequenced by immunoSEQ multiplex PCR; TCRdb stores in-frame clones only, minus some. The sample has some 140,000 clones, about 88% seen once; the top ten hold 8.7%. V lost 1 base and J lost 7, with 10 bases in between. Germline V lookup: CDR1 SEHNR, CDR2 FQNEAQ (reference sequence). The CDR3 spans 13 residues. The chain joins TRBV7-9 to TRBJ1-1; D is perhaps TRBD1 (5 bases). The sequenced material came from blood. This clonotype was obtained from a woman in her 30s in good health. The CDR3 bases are TGTGCCAGCAGCTTAGAAGAGACAGTTGAAGCTTTCTTT. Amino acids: CASSLEETVEAFF.